These 10 T cell receptor beta chains were all obtained from the same sample, sequenced in a study of cytomegalovirus exposure and HLA in healthy donors. PCR primers comprised 60 Vbeta and 13 Jbeta primers. Method: immunoSEQ multiplex PCR; TCRdb's copy keeps in-frame clones and lacks some. Among roughly 63,000 clones listed, roughly 80% were seen once. Sequenced: PBMCs. These receptors all come from a woman aged 35 to 49 in good health and CMV-seropositive.

CDR3 DNA sequence: TGTGCCAGCAGCTTAGGAGCTGTCAATGAGCAGTTCTTC. Translation: CASSLGAVNEQFF. The rearrangement uses TRBV7-6 and TRBJ2-1; the D is unclear. CDR1 SGHVS and CDR2 FNYEAQ come from the germline V gene. Trimming took 1 base from V and 6 from J, leaving 7 bases between them. The CDR3 extends over 13 amino acids. The full variable domain, with the rest looked up from reference TRBV7-6 and TRBJ2-1, is GAGVSQSPRYKVTKRGQDVALRCDPISGHVSLYWYRQALGQGPEFLTYFNYEAQQDKSGLPNDRFSAERPEGSISTLTIQRTEQRDSAMYRCASSLGAVNEQFFGPGTRLTVL.

V usage is TRBV5-4 and J usage is TRBJ2-7, with 8 bases matching TRBD2. V lost 4 bases, J lost 5 bases, and 14 bases stayed unmatched. Germline V gene sequence: CDR1 SGHNT, CDR2 YYREEE (reference sequence). The CDR3 runs 16 residues. The CDR3 sequence: CASSPRRPGGRNEQYF. CDR3 in DNA: TGTGCCAGCAGCCCGCGCCGTCCGGGGGGGCGGAACGAGCAGTACTTC.

The CDR3 bases are TGTGCCAGCAGGGCATGGGGGACTACAACGAATGAGCAGTTCTTC. It encodes CASRAWGTTTNEQFF. This sequence joins TRBV7-2 and TRBJ2-1, with TRBD2 matching 7 bases. This CDR3 has 15 residues. In germline, CDR1 is SGHTA, CDR2 FQGNSA. Trimming at V came to 6 bases and at J to 7 bases, leaving 12 bases not matched to a gene. Supplemented by reference TRBV7-2 and TRBJ2-1, the full variable domain reads GAGVSQSPSNKVTEKGKDVELRCDPISGHTALYWYRQSLGQGLEFLIYFQGNSAPDKSGLPSDRFSAERTGGSVSTLTIQRTQQEDSAVYLCASRAWGTTTNEQFFGPGTRLTVL.

The sample holds one count of this clone. The gene calls are TRBV5-1 and TRBJ1-1, with TRBD1 matching over 10 bases. Per the germline V gene, CDR1 is SGHRS and CDR2 is YFSETQ. The CDR3 spans 12 residues. The ends lost 3 bases at V and 11 bases at J; junction bases unmatched: 4. The CDR3 reads CASSWTGGFAFF. The DNA of the CDR3 is TGCGCCAGCAGCTGGACAGGGGGTTTCGCTTTCTTT.

The chain couples TRBV6-5 to TRBJ1-2, with 7 bases aligning to TRBD1. Germline CDR1 reads MNHEY; CDR2 reads SVGAGI. The CDR3 has 13 amino acids. V lost 5 bases, J lost 7 bases, and 7 bases stayed unmatched. The CDR3 DNA sequence: TGTGCCAGCAGTGAGACAGGGAAAGGTGGCTACACCTTC. Translated, it gives CASSETGKGGYTF.

The V call is TRBV27, the J call TRBJ2-2; D call uncertain. Germline V CDR1 and CDR2: MNHEY, SMNVEV (reference sequence). V lost 3 bases and J lost 7, with 15 bases in between. The CDR3 totals 15 residues. The DNA for the CDR3 is TGTGCCAGCAGTTTTGCACCCTGGGCCTACGGGGAGCTGTTTTTT. Translated: CASSFAPWAYGELFF.

This clone has only a few counts. V gene TRBV9 combines with J gene TRBJ2-7; D gene unclear. Trimming pared 0 bases from V and 2 bases from J, leaving 6 bases between. CDR3 length: 13 residues. Per the germline V gene, CDR1 is SGDLS and CDR2 is YYNGEE. CDR3 sequence reads: CASSVGATYEQYF. The CDR3 DNA follows: TGTGCCAGCAGCGTAGGAGCTACCTACGAGCAGTACTTC.

This rearrangement joins TRBV7-2 to TRBJ1-2; D may be TRBD1 (5 bases). Germline V CDR1 and CDR2: SGHTA, FQGNSA. The CDR3 is made up of 13 amino acids. V was cut by 4 bases and J by 4 bases, with 10 bases left in between. In nucleotides, the CDR3 is TGTGCCAGCAGCTCGGAAGGGGTCTATGGCTACACCTTC. The encoded protein is CASSSEGVYGYTF. The variable domain in full, with the rest retrieved from reference TRBV7-2 and TRBJ1-2, is GAGVSQSPSNKVTEKGKDVELRCDPISGHTALYWYRQSLGQGLEFLIYFQGNSAPDKSGLPSDRFSAERTGGSVSTLTIQRTQQEDSAVYLCASSSEGVYGYTFGSGTRLTVV.

V is TRBV9 and J is TRBJ2-3; 11 nucleotides line up with TRBD2. The CDR3 spans 18 residues. Germline assignment: CDR1 SGDLS and CDR2 YYNGEE. The V segment lost 0 bases and the J segment 0 bases; nucleotides outside the gene matches: 6. CDR3 sequence: CASSVESSGGTSTDTQYF. CDR3 nucleotide sequence: TGTGCCAGCAGCGTAGAGTCTAGCGGGGGGACGAGCACAGATACGCAGTATTTT.

V gene TRBV27 combines with J gene TRBJ1-2, with 10 bases matching TRBD1. This CDR3 is 14 amino acids long. In germline, CDR1 is MNHEY, CDR2 SMNVEV (reference sequence). Trimming at V came to 5 bases and at J to 5 bases, leaving 5 bases not matched to a gene. CDR3 sequence: CASSPGTGVYGYTF. CDR3 in DNA: TGTGCCAGCAGTCCCGGGACAGGGGTATATGGCTACACCTTC.